The rows below give T cell receptor beta chains drawn from one sample of a study of shared clonotypes between healthy human individuals. Measured with immunoSEQ multiplex PCR; TCRdb has only the in-frame clones, and not every one. The data contain around 2,000,000 clones, approximately 94% of them seen just once; the ten biggest clones take up 1% to 1.3%. Sequencing was carried out using naive CD8+ T cells sorted from blood. Receptors were obtained from a man younger than 35 in good health. CDR3s include the opening cysteine and the closing phenylalanine or tryptophan. A D gene is named only where the DNA matches it firmly. Size is omitted from some rows. Given values are once, few, many or a class for expanded clones.

. TRBD1 TRBJ2-7 TRBV7-6 CASSSGQGNYEQYF TGTGCCAGCAGCTCGGGACAGGGGAACTACGAGCAGTACTTC
few . TRBJ1-1 TRBV27 CASSLSLNTEAFF TGTGCCAGCAGTTTATCATTGAACACTGAAGCTTTCTTT
. TRBD2 TRBJ2-5 TRBV7-9 CASSPTLGPSGSIGETQYF TGTGCCAGCAGCCCCACACTGGGTCCCAGCGGGAGTATAGGGGAGACCCAGTACTTC
. . TRBJ2-1 TRBV5-5 CASSLLAASPEQFF TGTGCCAGCAGCTTGTTGGCCGCTAGCCCTGAGCAGTTCTTC
. . TRBJ2-1 TRBV4-1 CASSRGPLGGEQFF TGCGCCAGCAGCCGGGGACCCCTCGGTGGTGAGCAGTTCTTC
. TRBD1 TRBJ1-1 TRBV6-6 CASSLHRGLDTEAFF TGTGCCAGCAGTCTACACAGGGGGCTTGACACTGAAGCTTTCTTT
. TRBD1 TRBJ2-7 TRBV6-5 CASSYTGQGYEQYF TGTGCCAGCAGTTACACGGGACAGGGGTACGAGCAGTACTTC
. TRBD2 TRBJ2-3 TRBV27 CASSSETSGYTDTQYF TGTGCCAGCAGTTCCGAGACTAGCGGTTATACAGATACGCAGTATTTT
. TRBD2 TRBJ2-7 TRBV27 CASSLSSSGVYEQYF TGTGCCAGCAGTTTATCATCTAGCGGGGTATACGAGCAGTACTTC
. . TRBJ2-7 TRBV28 CASSPGGSYEQYF TGTGCCAGCAGTCCTGGGGGCTCCTACGAGCAGTACTTC
. . TRBJ1-2 TRBV21-1 CASSKARGAKGYTF TGTGCCAGCAGCAAAGCTAGGGGGGCAAAGGGCTACACCTTC
. . TRBJ1-1 TRBV25-1 CASSVERRAFF TGTGCCAGCAGTGTGGAGAGGAGGGCTTTCTTT
. . TRBJ1-5 TRBV4-1 CASSHGVGGAFQPQHF TGCGCCAGCAGCCACGGCGTGGGGGGGGCTTTTCAGCCCCAGCATTTT
. . TRBJ1-2 TRBV27 CASSSLGQGIFNYGYTF TGTGCCAGCAGTTCCCTTGGCCAGGGCATATTTAACTATGGCTACACCTTC
. . TRBJ2-7 TRBV6-6 CASIGGSNYEQYF TGTGCCAGCATTGGGGGCAGTAACTACGAGCAGTACTTC
. . TRBJ1-4 TRBV5-4 CASSPGGVEKLFF TGTGCCAGCAGCCCCGGGGGGGTTGAAAAACTGTTTTTT
. TRBD1 TRBJ2-7 TRBV19 CASSSGQGNEQYF TGTGCCAGTAGTTCGGGACAGGGGAACGAGCAGTACTTC
. . TRBJ1-5 TRBV19 CASSYKGYYQPQHF TGTGCCAGTAGTTATAAGGGGTATTATCAGCCCCAGCATTTT
. . TRBJ2-7 TRBV21-1 CASIQSWLATSYEQYF TGTGCCAGCATACAAAGTTGGCTAGCGACCTCCTACGAGCAGTACTTC
. . TRBJ2-7 TRBV6-1 CASQRDSSTYEQYF TGTGCCAGCCAACGGGACTCTAGTACCTACGAGCAGTACTTC
. . TRBJ1-2 TRBV5-4 CASTTIRGESYGYTF TGTGCCAGCACCACAATCCGGGGGGAATCCTATGGCTACACCTTC